What follows describes a single T cell receptor (beta chain). The data were taken from a study of blood T cell repertoires in COVID-19. Background on the study: T cells, B-cell-depleted T cells, or PBMCs provided the cDNA or gDNA that served as material.

In germline, CDR1 is SGHRS, CDR2 YFSETQ. Trimming left V 0 bases short and J 7 bases short, with 14 bases between. The CDR3 sequence is 14 residues long. How the authors handled the data: Estimated nucleated cell counts came from reference gene primer amplification. Repertoires were generated with immunoSEQ multiplex PCR, while TCRdb's copy carries only in-frame clones and drops some. Clone size and the V and J calls come from that table; the DNA yielded D and trimming. The sample includes approximately 80,000 clones, around 87% of them seen just once. Specimen: peripheral blood. The rearrangement uses TRBV5-1 and TRBJ2-7, with D perhaps matching TRBD1 (5 bases). This TCR derives from a man aged 35 to 55 with acute or convalescent COVID-19. The CDR3 is CASSLAVQGSEQYF. The CDR3 coding sequence is TGCGCCAGCAGCTTGGCGGTCCAGGGTTCGGAGCAGTACTTC. Full variable domain (rest looked up from reference TRBV5-1 and TRBJ2-7): KAGVTQTPRYLIKTRGQQVTLSCSPISGHRSVSWYQQTPGQGLQFLFEYFSETQRNKGNFPGRFSGRQFSNSRSEMNVSTLELGDSALYLCASSLAVQGSEQYFGPGTRLTVT.